This T cell receptor beta chain was sequenced in a study of blood T cell repertoires in COVID-19. On the study more broadly: From the United States, Italy and Spain came samples of acute and convalescent COVID-19.

With 3 bases removed from V and 7 bases from J, the gap between germline ends came to 10 bases. From germline, CDR1 is LNHDA and CDR2 SQIVND (reference sequence). The CDR3 has 13 residues. The table came from immunoSEQ multiplex PCR; TCRdb's copy has only in-frame clones and leaves some out. In the table there are roughly 260,000 clones, roughly nine tenths of which are singletons. The sample consisted of peripheral blood. The chain joins TRBV19 to TRBJ1-5; TRBD1 is a possible D gene (5 bases). The receptor's source is a man aged 35 to 55 who had recovered from COVID-19. CDR3 DNA sequence: TGTGCCAGTAGTATTGGCGACAGCCAGCCCCAGCATTTT. Translated: CASSIGDSQPQHF.